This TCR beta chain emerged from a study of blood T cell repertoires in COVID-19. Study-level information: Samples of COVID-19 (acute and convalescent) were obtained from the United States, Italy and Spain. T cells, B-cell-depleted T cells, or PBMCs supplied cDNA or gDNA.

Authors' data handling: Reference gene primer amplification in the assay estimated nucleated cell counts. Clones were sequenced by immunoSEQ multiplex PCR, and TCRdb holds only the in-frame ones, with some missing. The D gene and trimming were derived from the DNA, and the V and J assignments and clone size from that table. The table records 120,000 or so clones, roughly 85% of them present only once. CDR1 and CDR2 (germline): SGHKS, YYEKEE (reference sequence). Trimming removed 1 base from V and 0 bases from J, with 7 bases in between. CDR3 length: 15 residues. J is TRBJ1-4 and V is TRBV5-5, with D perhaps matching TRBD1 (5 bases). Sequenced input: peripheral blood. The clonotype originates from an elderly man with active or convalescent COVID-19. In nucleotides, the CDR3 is TGTGCCAGCAGCTTGCCAGGGACAACTAATGAAAAACTGTTTTTT. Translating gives CASSLPGTTNEKLFF.